Following are 5 T cell receptor beta chains from one sample sequenced in a study of PD-1 blockade in mismatch repair-deficient tumors. Measured with immunoSEQ multiplex PCR; TCRdb has only the in-frame clones, and not every one. The profile shows about 120,000 clones, around 87% of them singletons. The specimen comprised peripheral blood, sampled 44 weeks after starting pembrolizumab. The source of these receptors is an adult with mismatch repair-deficient cancer.

The J gene is TRBJ1-2, the V gene TRBV29-1; 10 nucleotides agree with TRBD1. Germline V lookup: CDR1 SQVTM, CDR2 ANQGSEA. V trimming: 7 bases; J trimming: 7 bases; junction bases outside the gene matches: 18. This CDR3 is 16 amino acids long. The CDR3 DNA reads as TGCAGCGCCCCGGGACAGGGGAATAAGGAGCAGGGTGGCTACACCTTC. Amino acids: CSAPGQGNKEQGGYTF. The whole variable domain, filled in from reference TRBV29-1 and TRBJ1-2, reads SAVISQKPSRDICQRGTSLTIQCQVDSQVTMMFWYRQQPGQSLTLIATANQGSEATYESGFVIDKFPISRPNLTFSTLTVSNMSPEDSSIYLCSAPGQGNKEQGGYTFGSGTRLTVV.

The CDR3 region has the DNA TGTGCCAGCAGTGTGAGACTAACTACCTACGAGCAGTACTTC. Translating it yields CASSVRLTTYEQYF. This chain uses TRBV6-1 with TRBJ2-7; a possible D gene is TRBD2 (5 bases). The germline V gene encodes CDR1 MNHNS and CDR2 SASEGT. The CDR3 contains 14 residues. The V gene lost 4 bases and the J gene lost 2 bases, with 12 bases spanning the gap.

V is TRBV28 and J is TRBJ2-5; D assignment may be TRBD1 or TRBD2 (5 bases each). This CDR3 has 17 amino acids. The germline CDR1 and CDR2 sequences are MDHEN and SYDVKM. Trimming removed 7 bases at V and 1 base at J, with 22 bases between. CDR3 amino acids: CASNIWGRDPLQETQYF. Here the CDR3 DNA reads TGTGCCAGCAATATTTGGGGCCGGGACCCACTCCAAGAGACCCAGTACTTC.

V and J are TRBV11-3 and TRBJ2-7; no firm D call. This CDR3 contains 16 residues. Germline V CDR1 and CDR2: SGHNT, YENEEA. Trimming removed 1 base from V and 0 bases from J, with 13 bases in between. The CDR3 DNA sequence: TGTGCCAGCAGCTTAGGTTCGGCAGCACGCTCCTACGAGCAGTACTTC. It encodes CASSLGSAARSYEQYF.

The chain links TRBV7-9 to TRBJ1-4; D ambiguous. Germline V CDR1 and CDR2: SEHNR, FQNEAQ (reference sequence). The CDR3 is made up of 14 amino acids. Deletions cut 0 bases from V and 11 bases from J, with 13 bases between. The CDR3 is CASSLALPDNKLFF. The CDR3 nucleotides are TGTGCCAGCAGCTTAGCGCTCCCAGACAACAAACTGTTTTTT.